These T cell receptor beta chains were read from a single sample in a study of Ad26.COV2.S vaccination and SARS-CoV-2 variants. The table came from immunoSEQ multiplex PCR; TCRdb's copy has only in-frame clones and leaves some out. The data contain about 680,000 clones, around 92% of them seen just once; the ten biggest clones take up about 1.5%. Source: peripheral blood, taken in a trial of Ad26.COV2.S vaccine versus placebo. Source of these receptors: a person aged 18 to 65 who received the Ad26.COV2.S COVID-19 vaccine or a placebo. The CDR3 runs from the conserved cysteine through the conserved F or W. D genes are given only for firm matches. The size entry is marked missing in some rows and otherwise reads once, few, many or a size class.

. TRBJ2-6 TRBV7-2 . CASSSGTSSGANVLTF TGTGCCAGCAGCTCGGGGACCTCCTCTGGGGCCAACGTCCTGACTTTC
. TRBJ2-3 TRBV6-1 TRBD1 CASSEDRGRRPTDTQYF TGTGCCAGCAGTGAAGACAGGGGGCGCCGCCCGACAGATACGCAGTATTTT
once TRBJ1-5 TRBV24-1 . CATSDPGRDSNQPQHF TGTGCCACCAGTGACCCTGGACGGGACAGCAATCAGCCCCAGCATTTT
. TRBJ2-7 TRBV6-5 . CASSPPGPSSEQYF TGTGCCAGCAGTCCCCCGGGCCCAAGTTCCGAGCAGTACTTC
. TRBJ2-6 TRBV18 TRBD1 CASSPAGGMSGANVLTF TGTGCCAGCTCACCAGCAGGGGGAATGTCTGGGGCCAACGTCCTGACTTTC
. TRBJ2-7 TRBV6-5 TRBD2 CASSLGLAGDEQYF TGTGCCAGCAGTTTGGGACTAGCGGGTGACGAGCAGTACTTC
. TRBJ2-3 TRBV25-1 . CASSGGGAFTDTQYF TGTGCCAGCAGTGGAGGGGGGGCCTTCACAGATACGCAGTATTTT
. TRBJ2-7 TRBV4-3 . CASSQEVVAGYEQYF TGCGCCAGCAGCCAAGAGGTGGTCGCAGGTTACGAGCAGTACTTC
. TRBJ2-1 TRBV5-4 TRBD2 CASSFPSGPTREQFF TGTGCCAGCAGCTTTCCTAGCGGCCCAACTAGGGAGCAGTTCTTC
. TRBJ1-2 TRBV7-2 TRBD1 CASSPDRGNYGYTF TGTGCCAGCAGCCCCGACAGGGGCAACTATGGCTACACCTTC